One sample yielded the 14 T cell receptor beta chains listed below, sequenced in a study of CD8 T cells in ankylosing spondylitis (dated by TCRdb to 2015 to 2018). Library creation used 5' RACE. Sequencing took place on an Illumina HiSeq 2500. In TCRdb, the public reads were trimmed at Q25 with fastp and aligned with MiXCR, with productive beta chains retained. Entries that share a CDR3 protein sequence are merged under the most common genes and DNA. The table for this sample lists about 350,000 distinct CDR3 sequences; 20% of them were counted only once. The top ten hold around 14% of the sample. The sequenced sample was blood, either unsorted or a sorted T cell fraction (not recorded which). Receptor source: a male donor with ankylosing spondylitis or in good health (not recorded which).

The V and J genes are TRBV3-1 and TRBJ2-7; the D is unclear. Trimming took off 5 bases at V and 5 bases at J, with 16 bases between the two ends. Germline CDR1 and CDR2: LGHDT and YNNKEL (reference sequence). CDR3 size: 14 residues. Here the CDR3 DNA reads TGTGCCAGCAGCATGGTCGGTCTATCGGACGAGCAGTACTTC. Amino acid sequence: CASSMVGLSDEQYF.

The CDR3 reads CASSFRLAGGEETQYF. Here the CDR3 DNA reads TGTGCCAGCAGCTTTAGACTAGCGGGGGGTGAAGAGACCCAGTACTTC. The V gene is TRBV7-8, the J gene TRBJ2-5; 13 bases match TRBD2. The germline CDR1 and CDR2 sequences are SGHVS and FQNEAQ. CDR3 size: 16 residues. Trimming removed 3 bases from V and 3 bases from J; junction bases left unmatched: 4.

The chain carries TRBV4-2 and TRBJ2-5; possible D gene TRBD1, 5 bases. Germline CDR1 is LGHNA and CDR2 is YNFKEQ. The CDR3 is 14 residues long. Trimming left V 5 bases short and J 3 bases short, with 13 bases between. The CDR3 DNA sequence: TGTGCCAGCAGCTATCTCCAGGGAAAAGAGACCCAGTACTTC. Translation gives CASSYLQGKETQYF.

The chain joins TRBV7-3 to TRBJ2-1; TRBD1 matches at 8 bases. Germline CDR1 and CDR2: SGHTA and FQGTGA. The CDR3 covers 15 residues. V shed 4 bases, J shed 7 bases, and the junction held 9 bases outside the gene matches. CDR3 region: CASSYGQGPVNEQFF. The DNA for the CDR3 is TGTGCCAGCAGCTACGGACAGGGACCCGTAAATGAGCAGTTCTTC.

The chain combines TRBV6-1 with TRBJ1-2; a weak D match, TRBD1 (5 bases). V lost 6 bases and J lost 0, with 14 bases in between. This CDR3 has 15 amino acids. The V gene's germline CDR1 is MNHNS and CDR2 SASEGT. CDR3 residues: CASRGGGRSNYGYTF. Written as DNA, the CDR3 is TGTGCCAGCAGGGGGGGAGGCAGGTCTAACTATGGCTACACCTTC.

The chain recombines TRBV28 with TRBJ2-1; D is perhaps TRBD2 (6 bases). Germline V gene data show CDR1 as MDHEN and CDR2 as SYDVKM. The V gene lost 6 bases and the J gene lost 6 bases, with 12 bases spanning the gap. The CDR3 runs 13 residues. This CDR3 reads CASRGLIRNEQFF. The CDR3 region has the DNA TGTGCCAGCAGGGGACTCATCCGCAATGAGCAGTTCTTC.

This clonotype showed up just a few times. This chain links TRBV7-6 with TRBJ2-7, with 8 bases aligning to TRBD1. Unmatched junction bases numbered 8, after V lost 0 bases and J lost 4 bases. CDR1 is SGHVS, CDR2 FNYEAQ, per germline. This CDR3 is 16 amino acids long. As DNA, the CDR3 is TGTGCCAGCAGCTTAGCGCGCACAGGGGGTATGTACGAGCAGTACTTC. It yields the protein CASSLARTGGMYEQYF.

The CDR3 DNA is TGTGCCAGCAGCTTACATGCAGGGACGAACACTGAAGCTTTCTTT. This codes for CASSLHAGTNTEAFF. V gene TRBV5-6 combines with J gene TRBJ1-1, with D maybe TRBD1 (5 bases). The CDR3 has 15 residues. Trimming cost V 2 bases and J 1 base, with 12 bases left between them. Germline values: CDR1 SGHDT, CDR2 YYEEEE.

This clonotype has just a few counts. The chain carries TRBV7-9 and TRBJ2-3, with D perhaps assigned TRBD1 or TRBD2 (5 bases each). Germline-derived CDR1 and CDR2 are SEHNR and FQNEAQ (reference sequence). Trimming stripped 5 bases from V and 0 bases from J, with 18 bases between. The CDR3 is 17 amino acids. As DNA, the CDR3 is TGTGCCAGCAGCCCAGGCCCGGGACGGCCTAGCACAGATACGCAGTATTTT. Encoded protein: CASSPGPGRPSTDTQYF. The whole variable domain, remainder taken from reference TRBV7-9 and TRBJ2-3, is DTGVSQNPRHKITKRGQNVTFRCDPISEHNRLYWYRQTLGQGPEFLTYFQNEAQLEKSRLLSDRFSAERPKGSFSTLEIQRTEQGDSAMYLCASSPGPGRPSTDTQYFGPGTRLTVL.

This chain joins TRBV14 and TRBJ2-1; the D is unclear. V lost 0 bases and J 4 bases, leaving 7 bases between the germline ends. Germline CDR1 and CDR2: SGHDN and FVKESK. This CDR3 is 14 amino acids long. The CDR3 region is CASSQDWQYNEQFF. For the CDR3, the DNA is TGTGCCAGCAGCCAAGACTGGCAATACAATGAGCAGTTCTTC.

The chain couples TRBV12-3 or TRBV12-4 to TRBJ2-5; 8 bases line up with TRBD2. CDR3 length equals 14 residues. Losses at the gene ends were 1 base for V and 9 bases for J; bases not matched to a gene: 7. The CDR3 loop is CASSLELAVAAQYF. The CDR3 bases are TGTGCCAGCAGTTTAGAACTAGCGGTGGCGGCCCAGTACTTC.

The J gene is TRBJ2-1, the V gene TRBV28, with D possibly TRBD1 on 6 matching bases. Germline V lookup: CDR1 MDHEN, CDR2 SYDVKM. The V end was cut by 5 bases, the J end by 8 bases, with 19 bases between. CDR3 size: 15 residues. The CDR3 loop is CASSGYRVLGDEQFF. The CDR3 DNA is TGTGCCAGCAGTGGTTACAGGGTGTTAGGGGATGAGCAGTTCTTC.

This clonotype was seen a handful of times. The rearrangement joins TRBV29-1 to TRBJ2-1; 7 bases line up with TRBD1. The CDR3 extends over 15 amino acids. Germline V lookup: CDR1 SQVTM, CDR2 ANQGSEA. V gave up 1 base and J gave up 5 bases; unmatched junction bases: 8. CDR3 region: CSVEGSETGNNEQFF. The CDR3 coding sequence is TGCAGCGTTGAAGGCTCAGAGACAGGGAACAATGAGCAGTTCTTC.

The chain links TRBV12-3 or TRBV12-4 to TRBJ2-7; D possibly corresponds to TRBD2 (6 bases). Trimming removed 4 bases at V and 5 bases at J, with 21 bases between. CDR3 length: 16 amino acids. The CDR3 nucleotides read TGTGCCAGCAGTTCTCTGCCGGGAGACCGAGAACACGAGCAGTACTTC. Translation: CASSSLPGDREHEQYF.